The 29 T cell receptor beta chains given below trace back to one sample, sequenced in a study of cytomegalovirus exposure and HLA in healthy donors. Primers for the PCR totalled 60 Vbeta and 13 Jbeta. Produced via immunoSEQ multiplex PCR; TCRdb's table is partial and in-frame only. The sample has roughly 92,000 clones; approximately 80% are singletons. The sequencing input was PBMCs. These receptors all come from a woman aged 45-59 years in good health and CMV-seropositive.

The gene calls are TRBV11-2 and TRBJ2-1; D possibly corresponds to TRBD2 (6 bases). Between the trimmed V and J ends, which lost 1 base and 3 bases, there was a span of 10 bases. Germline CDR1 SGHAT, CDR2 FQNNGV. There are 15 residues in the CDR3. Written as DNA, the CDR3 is TGTGCCAGCAGCTTAGGTGCGGGGAACTACAATGAGCAGTTCTTC. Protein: CASSLGAGNYNEQFF.

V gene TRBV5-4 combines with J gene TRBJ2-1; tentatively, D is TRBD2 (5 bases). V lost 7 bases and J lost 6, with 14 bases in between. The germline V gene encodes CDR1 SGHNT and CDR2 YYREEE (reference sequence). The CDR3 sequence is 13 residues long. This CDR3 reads CASSRDPFNEQFF. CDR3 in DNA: TGTGCCAGCTCCCGGGATCCCTTCAATGAGCAGTTCTTC.

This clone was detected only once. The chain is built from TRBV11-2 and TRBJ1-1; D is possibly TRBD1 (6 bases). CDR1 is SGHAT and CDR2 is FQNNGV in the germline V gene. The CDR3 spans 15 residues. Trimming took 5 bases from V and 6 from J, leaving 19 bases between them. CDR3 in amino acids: CASSPWGGGRAEAFF. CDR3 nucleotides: TGTGCCAGCAGCCCTTGGGGAGGGGGGAGGGCTGAAGCTTTCTTT.

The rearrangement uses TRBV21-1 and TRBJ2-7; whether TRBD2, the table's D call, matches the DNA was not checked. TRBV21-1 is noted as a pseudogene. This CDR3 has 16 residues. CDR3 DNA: TGTGCCAGCAGCAAAGAGAACGGGACTAGCTCCTACGAGCAGTACGTC. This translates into CASSKENGTSSYEQYV.

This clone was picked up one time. The chain's CDR3 is CASSSNFYEQYF. The DNA of the CDR3 is TGTGCCAGCAGCTCGAACTTTTACGAGCAGTACTTC. The chain links TRBV7-9 to TRBJ2-7; D is unresolved. Germline assignment: CDR1 SEHNR and CDR2 FQNEAQ (reference sequence). V was shortened by 4 bases and J by 4 bases, with 8 bases between the two germline ends. The CDR3 runs 12 residues.

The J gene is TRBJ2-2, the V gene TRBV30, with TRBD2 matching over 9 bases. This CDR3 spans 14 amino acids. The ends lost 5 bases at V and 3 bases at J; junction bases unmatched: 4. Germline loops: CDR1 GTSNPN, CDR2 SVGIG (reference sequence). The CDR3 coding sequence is TGTGCCTGGGTAGCGGGAGTACACACCGGGGAGCTGTTTTTT. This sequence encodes CAWVAGVHTGELFF.

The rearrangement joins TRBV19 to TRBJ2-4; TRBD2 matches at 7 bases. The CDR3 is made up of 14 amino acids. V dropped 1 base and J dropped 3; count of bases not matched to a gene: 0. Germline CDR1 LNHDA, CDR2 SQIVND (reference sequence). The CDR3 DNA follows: TGTGCCAGTAGTATAGGGACTAGCAAAAACATTCAGTACTTC. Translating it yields CASSIGTSKNIQYF.

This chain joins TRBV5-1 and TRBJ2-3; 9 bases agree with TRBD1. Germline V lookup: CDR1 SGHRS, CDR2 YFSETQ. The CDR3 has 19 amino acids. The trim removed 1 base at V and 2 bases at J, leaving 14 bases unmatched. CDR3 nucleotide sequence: TGCGCCAGCAGCTTGCCGGGACAGGGCCGTGAAACCTACACAGATACGCAGTATTTT. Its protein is CASSLPGQGRETYTDTQYF. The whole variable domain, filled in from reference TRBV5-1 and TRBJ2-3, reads KAGVTQTPRYLIKTRGQQVTLSCSPISGHRSVSWYQQTPGQGLQFLFEYFSETQRNKGNFPGRFSGRQFSNSRSEMNVSTLELGDSALYLCASSLPGQGRETYTDTQYFGPGTRLTVL.

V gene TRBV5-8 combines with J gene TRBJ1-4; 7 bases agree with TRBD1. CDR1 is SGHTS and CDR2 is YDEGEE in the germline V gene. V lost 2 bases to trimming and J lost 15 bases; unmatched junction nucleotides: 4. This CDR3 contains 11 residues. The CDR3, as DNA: TGTGCCAGCAGCTTCCGGGACAGAGTGTTTTTT. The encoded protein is CASSFRDRVFF.

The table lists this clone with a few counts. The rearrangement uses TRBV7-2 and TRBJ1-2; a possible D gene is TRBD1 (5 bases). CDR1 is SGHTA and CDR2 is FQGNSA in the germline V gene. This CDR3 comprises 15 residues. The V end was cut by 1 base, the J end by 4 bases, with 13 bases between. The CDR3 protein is CASSLGGRTIYGYTF. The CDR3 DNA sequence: TGTGCCAGCAGCTTAGGGGGCAGAACCATCTATGGCTACACCTTC.

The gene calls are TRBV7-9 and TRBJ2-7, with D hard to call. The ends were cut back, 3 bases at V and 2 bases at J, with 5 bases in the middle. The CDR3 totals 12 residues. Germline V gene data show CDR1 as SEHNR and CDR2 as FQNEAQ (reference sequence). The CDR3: CASSFHPYEQYF. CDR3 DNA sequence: TGTGCCAGCAGCTTCCATCCCTACGAGCAGTACTTC.

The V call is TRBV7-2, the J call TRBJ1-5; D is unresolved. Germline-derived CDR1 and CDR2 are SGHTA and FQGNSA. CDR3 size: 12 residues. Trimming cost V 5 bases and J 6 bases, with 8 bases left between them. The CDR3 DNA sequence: TGTGCCAGCAGCCCGGCGGGTCAGCCCCAGCATTTT. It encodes CASSPAGQPQHF.

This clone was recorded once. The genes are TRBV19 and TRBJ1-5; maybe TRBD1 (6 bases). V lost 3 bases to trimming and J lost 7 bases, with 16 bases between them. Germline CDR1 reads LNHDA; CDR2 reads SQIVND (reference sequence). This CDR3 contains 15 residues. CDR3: CASSMFRQAKQPQHF. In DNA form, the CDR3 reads TGTGCCAGTAGTATGTTTCGACAGGCCAAGCAGCCCCAGCATTTT.

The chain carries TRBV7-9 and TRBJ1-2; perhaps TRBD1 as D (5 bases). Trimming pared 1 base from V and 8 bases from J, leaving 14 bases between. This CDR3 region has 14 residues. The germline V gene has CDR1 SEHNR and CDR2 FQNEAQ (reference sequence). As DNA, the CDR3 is TGTGCCAGCAGCTTAGTCGGAGGGGCAGGGGGCTACACCTTC. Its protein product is CASSLVGGAGGYTF.

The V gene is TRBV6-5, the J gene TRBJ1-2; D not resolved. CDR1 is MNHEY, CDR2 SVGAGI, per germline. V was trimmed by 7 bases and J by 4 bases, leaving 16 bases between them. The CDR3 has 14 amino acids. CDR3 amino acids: CASTRGRGAYGYTF. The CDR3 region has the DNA TGTGCCAGCACCCGCGGGCGGGGAGCCTATGGCTACACCTTC.

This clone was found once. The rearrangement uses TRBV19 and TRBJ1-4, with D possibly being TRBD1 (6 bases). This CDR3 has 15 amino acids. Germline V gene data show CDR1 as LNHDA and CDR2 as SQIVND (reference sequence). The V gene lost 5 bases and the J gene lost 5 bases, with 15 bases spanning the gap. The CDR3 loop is CASSLRTDTNEKLFF. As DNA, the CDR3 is TGTGCCAGTAGTTTGAGGACAGACACAAATGAAAAACTGTTTTTT.

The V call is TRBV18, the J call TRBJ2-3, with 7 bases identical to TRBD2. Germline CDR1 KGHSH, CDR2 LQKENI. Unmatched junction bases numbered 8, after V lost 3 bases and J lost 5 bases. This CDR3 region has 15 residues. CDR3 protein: CASSPSSSGVDTQYF. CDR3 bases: TGTGCCAGCTCACCTTCCTCGAGCGGGGTAGATACGCAGTATTTT.

The CDR3 reads CASSEFVRGYQPQHF. The CDR3 DNA is TGTGCCAGCAGTGAGTTTGTTAGGGGGTATCAGCCCCAGCATTTT. This chain connects TRBV2 to TRBJ1-5, with D possibly TRBD1 on 6 matching bases. The CDR3 is 15 amino acids. V was pared by 3 bases and J by 5 bases, with 14 bases between. Germline V gene sequence: CDR1 SNHLY, CDR2 FYNNEI.

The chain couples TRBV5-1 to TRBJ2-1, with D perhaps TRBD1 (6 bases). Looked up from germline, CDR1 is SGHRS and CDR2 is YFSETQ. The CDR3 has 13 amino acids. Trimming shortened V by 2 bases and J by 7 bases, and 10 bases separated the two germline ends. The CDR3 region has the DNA TGCGCCAGCAGCTTAAACAGGGAAAATGAGCAGTTCTTC. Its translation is CASSLNRENEQFF.

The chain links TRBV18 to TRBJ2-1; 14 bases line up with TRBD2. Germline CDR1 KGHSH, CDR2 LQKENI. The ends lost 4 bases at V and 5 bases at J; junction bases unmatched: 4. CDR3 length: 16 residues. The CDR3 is CASSLTSGGAHNEQFF. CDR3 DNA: TGTGCCAGCTCACTGACTAGCGGGGGGGCCCACAATGAGCAGTTCTTC.

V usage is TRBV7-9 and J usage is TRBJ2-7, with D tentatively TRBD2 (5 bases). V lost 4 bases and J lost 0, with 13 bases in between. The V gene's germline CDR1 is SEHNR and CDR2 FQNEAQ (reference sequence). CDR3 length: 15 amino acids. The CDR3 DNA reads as TGTGCCAGCAGCTCCTCGGGGTTGAGCTCCTACGAGCAGTACTTC. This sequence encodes CASSSSGLSSYEQYF.

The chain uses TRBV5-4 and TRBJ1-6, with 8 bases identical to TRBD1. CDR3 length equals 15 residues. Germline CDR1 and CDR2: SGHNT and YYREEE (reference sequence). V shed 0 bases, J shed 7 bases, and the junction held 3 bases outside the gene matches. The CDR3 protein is CASSLGGQGNSPLHF. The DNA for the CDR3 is TGTGCCAGCAGCTTGGGTGGACAGGGAAATTCACCCCTCCACTTT.

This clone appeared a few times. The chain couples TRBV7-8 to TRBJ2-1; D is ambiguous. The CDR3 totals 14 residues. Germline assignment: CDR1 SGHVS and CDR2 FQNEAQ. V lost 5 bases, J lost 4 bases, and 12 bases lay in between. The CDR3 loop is CASSPPQVYNEQFF. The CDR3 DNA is TGTGCCAGCAGCCCTCCCCAGGTATACAATGAGCAGTTCTTC. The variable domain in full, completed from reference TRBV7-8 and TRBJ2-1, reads GAGVSQSPRYKVAKRGQDVALRCDPISGHVSLFWYQQALGQGPEFLTYFQNEAQLDKSGLPSDRFFAERPEGSVSTLKIQRTQQEDSAVYLCASSPPQVYNEQFFGPGTRLTVL.

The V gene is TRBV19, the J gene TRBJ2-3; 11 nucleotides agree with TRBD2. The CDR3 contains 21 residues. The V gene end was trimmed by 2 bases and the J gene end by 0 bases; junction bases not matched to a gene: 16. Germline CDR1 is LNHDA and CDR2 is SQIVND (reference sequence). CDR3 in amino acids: CASSISRLAGGPTTSTDTQYF. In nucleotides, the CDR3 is TGTGCCAGTAGTATAAGTCGCCTAGCGGGGGGCCCCACGACTAGCACAGATACGCAGTATTTT.

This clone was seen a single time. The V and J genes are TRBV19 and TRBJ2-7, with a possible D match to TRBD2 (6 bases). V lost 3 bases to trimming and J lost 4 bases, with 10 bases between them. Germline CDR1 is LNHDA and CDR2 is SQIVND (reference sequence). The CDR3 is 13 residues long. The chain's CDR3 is CASSMGGNYEQYV. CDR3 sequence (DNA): TGTGCCAGTAGTATGGGAGGTAATTACGAGCAGTACGTC.

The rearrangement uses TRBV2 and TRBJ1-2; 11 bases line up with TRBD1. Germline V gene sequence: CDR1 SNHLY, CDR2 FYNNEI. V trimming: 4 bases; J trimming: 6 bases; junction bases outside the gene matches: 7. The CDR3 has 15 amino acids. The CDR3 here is CASSVRTGGEDGYTF. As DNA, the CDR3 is TGTGCCAGCAGTGTTAGGACAGGGGGCGAGGATGGCTACACCTTC.

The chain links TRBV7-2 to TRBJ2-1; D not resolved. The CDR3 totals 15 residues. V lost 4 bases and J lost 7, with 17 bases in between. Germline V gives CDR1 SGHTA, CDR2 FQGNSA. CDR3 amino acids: CASSSVPNYWNEQFF. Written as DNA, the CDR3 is TGTGCCAGCAGCTCCGTGCCTAATTACTGGAATGAGCAGTTCTTC.

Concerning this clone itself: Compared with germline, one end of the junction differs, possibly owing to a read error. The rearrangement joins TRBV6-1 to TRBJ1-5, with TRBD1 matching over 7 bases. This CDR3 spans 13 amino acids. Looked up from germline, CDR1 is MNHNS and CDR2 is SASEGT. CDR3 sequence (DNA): TGTGCCACCAGTGACAGGGGCAATCAGCCCCAGCATTTT. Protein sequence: CATSDRGNQPQHF.

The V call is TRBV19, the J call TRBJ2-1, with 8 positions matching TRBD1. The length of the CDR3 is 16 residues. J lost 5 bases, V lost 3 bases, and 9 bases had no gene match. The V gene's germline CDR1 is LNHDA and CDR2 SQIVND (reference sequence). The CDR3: CASSIQGWTGNNEQFF. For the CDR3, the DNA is TGTGCCAGTAGTATCCAGGGGTGGACAGGGAACAATGAGCAGTTCTTC.